These 4 T cell receptor beta chains were sequenced from one sample in a study of shared clonotypes between healthy human individuals. Assay used: immunoSEQ multiplex PCR; TCRdb lists only in-frame clones, some missing. The data show fewer than 3 million clones, with approximately 90% seen just once and around 0.4% held by the top ten. Sequenced: naive CD4+ T cells from PBMCs. The subset is: CD45RA+ positively selected. Every receptor here comes from a man in his late teens or twenties in good health. Some clones in this sample may be carry-over from other donors' samples.

This clone was seen more than once but under ten times. The chain carries TRBV5-4 and TRBJ1-1, with TRBD1 as a possible D gene (6 bases). Germline assignment: CDR1 SGHNT and CDR2 YYREEE (reference sequence). The CDR3 sequence is 13 residues long. The V end lost 2 bases, the J end lost 9 bases, and 14 bases lay between the germline ends. In nucleotides, the CDR3 is TGTGCCAGCAGCTTAAGGACAGCGAGACAAGCTTTCTTT. Translating it yields CASSLRTARQAFF.

J is TRBJ2-7 and V is TRBV9, with TRBD2 as a possible D gene (6 bases). Germline V gene sequence: CDR1 SGDLS, CDR2 YYNGEE. This CDR3 comprises 15 residues. Trimming left V 0 bases short and J 0 bases short, with 10 bases between. The CDR3: CASSVGGTDSYEQYF. The CDR3, as DNA: TGTGCCAGCAGCGTAGGTGGGACTGACTCCTACGAGCAGTACTTC.

The chain has TRBV28 and TRBJ2-7; 8 nucleotides align to TRBD2. The CDR3 contains 19 residues. After removal of 2 bases from V and 3 bases from J, the junction contained 18 bases not matched to a gene. The germline V gene has CDR1 MDHEN and CDR2 SYDVKM. In nucleotides, the CDR3 is TGTGCCAGCAGTTTAAGTCCAGGGTGGGGTACCACTAGCGGCTACGAGCAGTACTTC. Protein product: CASSLSPGWGTTSGYEQYF.

The chain carries TRBV5-1 and TRBJ2-3; weak D call: TRBD1 (5 bases). The CDR3 contains 15 residues. Germline V gene sequence: CDR1 SGHRS, CDR2 YFSETQ. Trimming shortened V by 0 bases and J by 6 bases, and 14 bases separated the two germline ends. As DNA, the CDR3 is TGCGCCAGCAGCTTGGCCCCTGGGGCAAGGGATACGCAGTATTTT. This codes for CASSLAPGARDTQYF. Looking up the rest from reference TRBV5-1 and TRBJ2-3 gives the full variable domain: KAGVTQTPRYLIKTRGQQVTLSCSPISGHRSVSWYQQTPGQGLQFLFEYFSETQRNKGNFPGRFSGRQFSNSRSEMNVSTLELGDSALYLCASSLAPGARDTQYFGPGTRLTVL.